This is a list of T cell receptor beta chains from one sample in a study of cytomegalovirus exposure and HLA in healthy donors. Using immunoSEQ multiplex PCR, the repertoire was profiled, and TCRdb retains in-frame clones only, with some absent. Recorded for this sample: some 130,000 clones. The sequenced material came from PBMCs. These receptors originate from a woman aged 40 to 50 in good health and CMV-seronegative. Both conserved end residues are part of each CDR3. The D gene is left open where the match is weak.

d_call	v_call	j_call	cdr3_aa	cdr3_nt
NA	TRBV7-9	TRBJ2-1	CASSLGAKSEQFF	TGTGCCAGCAGCTTAGGAGCTAAATCCGAGCAGTTCTTC
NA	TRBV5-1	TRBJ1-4	CASSPGILNEKLFF	TGCGCCAGCAGCCCCGGGATCCTAAATGAAAAACTGTTTTTT
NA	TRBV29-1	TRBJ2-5	CSVEKGVGETQYF	TGCAGCGTTGAAAAAGGGGTGGGAGAGACCCAGTACTTC
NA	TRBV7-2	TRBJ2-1	CASSSEGQGGGDEQFF	TGTGCCAGCAGCTCCGAAGGACAGGGCGGGGGTGATGAGCAGTTCTTC
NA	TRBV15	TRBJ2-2	CATSSPEVLTGELFF	TGTGCCACCAGCAGCCCGGAGGTATTAACCGGGGAGCTGTTTTTT
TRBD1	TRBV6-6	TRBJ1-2	CASSQGQGHYGYTF	TGTGCCAGCAGCCAGGGACAGGGCCACTATGGCTACACCTTC
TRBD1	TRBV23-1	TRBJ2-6	CASSQTGQGAGGANVLTF	TGCGCCAGCAGTCAAACCGGACAGGGGGCAGGAGGGGCCAACGTCCTGACTTTC
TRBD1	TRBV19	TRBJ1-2	CASSALDRVDGYTF	TGTGCCAGTAGTGCTCTTGACAGGGTGGATGGCTACACCTTC
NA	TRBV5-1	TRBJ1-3	CASSLAGPAGGNTIYF	TGCGCCAGCAGCTTGGCAGGACCCGCGGGGGGAAACACCATATATTTT
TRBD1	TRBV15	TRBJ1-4	CATGDRSREKLFF	TGTGCCACAGGGGACAGGTCTAGGGAAAAACTGTTTTTT
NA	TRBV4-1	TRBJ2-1	CASSQTRWGNEQFF	TGCGCCAGCAGCCAGACTAGATGGGGTAATGAGCAGTTCTTC
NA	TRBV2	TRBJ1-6	CASSVQAYNSPLHF	TGTGCCAGCAGTGTACAGGCGTATAATTCACCCCTCCACTTT
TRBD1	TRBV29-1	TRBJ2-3	CSVGGGTGGHRGHTQYF	TGCAGCGTTGGGGGAGGGACAGGGGGCCATAGGGGACATACGCAGTATTTT
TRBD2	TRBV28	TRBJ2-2	CASTPLRRGGATGELFF	TGTGCCAGCACCCCCCTGCGGCGGGGGGGCGCCACCGGGGAGCTGTTTTTT
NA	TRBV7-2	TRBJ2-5	CASSLALRTQYF	TGTGCCAGCAGCTTAGCGCTACGGACCCAGTACTTC
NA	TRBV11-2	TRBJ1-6	CASSGTRNSPLHF	TGTGCCAGCAGCGGTACAAGAAATTCACCCCTCCACTTT
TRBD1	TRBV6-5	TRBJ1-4	CASSLDRTNEKLFF	TGTGCCAGCAGTTTGGACAGGACTAATGAAAAACTGTTTTTT
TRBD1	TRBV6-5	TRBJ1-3	CASRTGTGSRNTIYF	TGTGCCAGCAGAACCGGGACAGGTTCGAGAAACACCATATATTTT
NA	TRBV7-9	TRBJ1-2	CASSPGQNYGYTF	TGTGCCAGCAGCCCAGGACAGAACTATGGCTACACCTTC
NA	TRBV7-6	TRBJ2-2	CASSNPGSQAGELFF	TGTGCCAGCTCCAACCCAGGGTCGCAAGCCGGGGAGCTGTTTTTT
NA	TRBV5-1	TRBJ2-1	CASSPSYQGSSYNEQFF	TGCGCCAGCAGCCCCTCCTATCAGGGGAGCTCCTACAATGAGCAGTTCTTC
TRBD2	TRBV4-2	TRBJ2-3	CASRISGASTDTQYF	TGTGCCAGCAGGATTAGCGGGGCCAGCACAGATACGCAGTATTTT
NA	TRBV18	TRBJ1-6	CASSPRQNSPLHF	TGTGCCAGCTCACCACGGCAGAATTCACCCCTCCACTTT
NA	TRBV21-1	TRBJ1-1	CASSNPDLGRFF	TGTGCCAGCAGCAATCCTGATCTCGGTCGTTTCTTT
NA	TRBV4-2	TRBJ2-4	CASSQDPGKNIQYF	TGTGCCAGCAGCCAAGATCCAGGCAAAAACATTCAGTACTTC
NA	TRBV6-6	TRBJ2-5	CASSGAAQETQYF	TGTGCCAGCAGTGGGGCAGCCCAAGAGACCCAGTACTTC
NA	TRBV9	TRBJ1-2	CASSPRSIRPQGSNYGYTF	TGTGCCAGCAGCCCGCGGTCAATCCGGCCCCAGGGATCCAACTATGGCTACACCTTC
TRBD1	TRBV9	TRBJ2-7	CASSTRQGSYEQYF	TGTGCCAGCAGCACAAGACAGGGCTCCTACGAGCAGTACTTC
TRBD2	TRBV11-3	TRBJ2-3	CASSLGLAGSTDTQYF	TGTGCCAGCAGCTTAGGGCTAGCGGGAAGCACAGATACGCAGTATTTT
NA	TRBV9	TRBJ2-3	CASSRSGTDTQYF	TGTGCCAGCAGCCGGAGTGGCACAGATACGCAGTATTTT
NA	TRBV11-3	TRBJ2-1	CASSPSWGDNEQFF	TGTGCCAGCAGCCCCAGTTGGGGCGACAATGAGCAGTTCTTC
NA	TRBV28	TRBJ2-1	CASSPRNEQFF	TGTGCCAGCAGTCCCCGGAATGAGCAGTTCTTC
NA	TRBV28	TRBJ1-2	CASSLSLPGGYTF	TGTGCCAGCAGTTTATCCCTTCCAGGCGGCTACACCTTC
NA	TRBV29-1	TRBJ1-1	CSVEQVRTEAFF	TGCAGCGTTGAGCAAGTGAGGACTGAAGCTTTCTTT
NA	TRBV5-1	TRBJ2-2	CASSFLGVDTGELFF	TGCGCCAGCAGCTTCTTAGGGGTGGACACCGGGGAGCTGTTTTTT
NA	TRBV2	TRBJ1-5	CASRMAGGKDGGQPQHF	TGTGCCAGCAGGATGGCGGGGGGAAAGGATGGGGGTCAGCCCCAGCATTTT
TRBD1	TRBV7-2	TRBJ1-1	CASSLRGQRQGSTEAFF	TGTGCCAGCAGCTTAAGGGGTCAGCGACAGGGGTCTACTGAAGCTTTCTTT
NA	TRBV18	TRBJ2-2	CASSPLGGLGTGELFF	TGTGCCAGCTCACCCCTTGGAGGGCTGGGCACCGGGGAGCTGTTTTTT
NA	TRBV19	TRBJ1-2	CASSITGGYLYGYTF	TGTGCCAGTAGTATTACAGGAGGGTACCTTTATGGCTACACCTTC
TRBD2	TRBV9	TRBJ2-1	CASSGKSGADYNEQFF	TGTGCCAGCAGCGGAAAAAGCGGGGCCGACTACAATGAGCAGTTCTTC
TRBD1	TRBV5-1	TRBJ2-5	CASSPGTGVGETQYF	TGCGCCAGCTCACCCGGGACAGGGGTTGGAGAGACCCAGTACTTC
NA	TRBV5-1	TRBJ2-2	CASSLGGLSRSGELFF	TGCGCCAGCAGCTTAGGAGGGCTCTCCCGCTCCGGGGAGCTGTTTTTT
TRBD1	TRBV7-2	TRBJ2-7	CASSLVGQGFSFPYEQYF	TGTGCCAGCAGCTTAGTGGGACAGGGCTTTTCCTTTCCCTACGAGCAGTACTTC
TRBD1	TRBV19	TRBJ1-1	CASSFQQGGTEAFF	TGTGCCAGTAGCTTTCAACAGGGGGGCACTGAAGCTTTCTTT
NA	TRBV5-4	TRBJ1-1	CASSSRGGNTEAFF	TGTGCCAGCAGCTCTCGGGGAGGAAACACTGAAGCTTTCTTT
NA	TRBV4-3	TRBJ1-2	CASSQDLGGDGYTF	TGCGCCAGCAGCCAAGATCTCGGGGGAGATGGCTACACCTTC